This TCR beta chain was retrieved from a study of blood T cell repertoires in COVID-19. Profiled with immunoSEQ multiplex PCR; TCRdb holds only in-frame clones, not every one. The sample gives approximately 190,000 clones, about 81% of which show up once; about an eighth is in the top ten. Germline CDR1 reads SGHAT; CDR2 reads FQNNGV. CDR3 size: 16 residues. The V segment lost 5 bases and the J segment 2 bases; nucleotides outside the gene matches: 10. The sequenced sample consisted of peripheral blood. The receptor comes from a man aged 25-45 years with active or convalescent COVID-19. This chain connects TRBV11-2 to TRBJ2-7; 9 nucleotides line up with TRBD1. The CDR3 is CASSTTSGTGTYEQYF. CDR3 nucleotide sequence: TGTGCCAGCAGCACAACGTCCGGGACAGGGACCTACGAGCAGTACTTC.